These 20 T cell receptor beta chains were all obtained from the same sample, sequenced in a study of cytomegalovirus exposure and HLA in healthy donors. Both 60 Vbeta primers and 13 Jbeta primers went into the PCR. The protocol was immunoSEQ multiplex PCR, while the TCRdb copy is restricted to in-frame clones and leaves out a portion. There are 120,000 to 150,000 clones in the sample; more than 75% occur only once, and roughly 6.2% lies in the top ten. Sequenced: PBMCs. These receptors were obtained from a woman aged 40 to 50 in good health and CMV-seropositive.

The chain couples TRBV5-1 to TRBJ1-4; 11 nucleotides agree with TRBD1. V trimming: 4 bases; J trimming: 7 bases; junction bases outside the gene matches: 3. The CDR3 spans 14 residues. Per the germline V gene, CDR1 is SGHRS and CDR2 is YFSETQ. The CDR3 DNA follows: TGCGCCAGCAGCGTGGACAGGGGGCCTGAAAAACTGTTTTTT. Translated, it gives CASSVDRGPEKLFF.

This clone was recorded once. This chain links TRBV27 with TRBJ1-1, with D tentatively TRBD1 (6 bases). This CDR3 contains 13 residues. CDR1 and CDR2 (germline): MNHEY, SMNVEV (reference sequence). The V and J ends lost 7 bases and 8 bases respectively, with 17 bases between them. Here the CDR3 DNA reads TGTGCCAGCACCCGGACAGCTGGCGGGGAAGCTTTCTTT. This translates into CASTRTAGGEAFF.

The chain links TRBV13 to TRBJ2-5, with 7 bases identical to TRBD1. V shed 4 bases and J 5 bases; nucleotides not matched to a gene: 4. This CDR3 contains 13 residues. The germline V gene has CDR1 PRHDT and CDR2 FYEKMQ (reference sequence). For the CDR3, the DNA is TGTGCCAGCAGCTCTACAGGGGATGAGACCCAGTACTTC. Protein: CASSSTGDETQYF.

This clone has a handful of counts. The gene calls are TRBV5-1 and TRBJ2-1, with D possibly being TRBD2 (6 bases). The CDR3 has 14 residues. The germline V and J ends were trimmed by 0 bases and 6 bases, with 10 bases remaining between them. CDR1 is SGHRS and CDR2 is YFSETQ in the germline V gene. The CDR3 spells CASSLAIGGNEQFF. Written as DNA, the CDR3 is TGCGCCAGCAGCTTGGCCATCGGGGGCAATGAGCAGTTCTTC.

This chain joins TRBV5-1 and TRBJ2-7, with 9 bases matching TRBD2. This CDR3 is built from 16 residues. J was trimmed by 5 bases and V by 4 bases; bases with no gene match: 13. Germline V gene sequence: CDR1 SGHRS, CDR2 YFSETQ. CDR3 coding DNA: TGCGCCAGCAGCAGTACCGGGACTAGCCAGGTCCACGAGCAGTACTTC. Translating it yields CASSSTGTSQVHEQYF.

V is TRBV18 and J is TRBJ2-5, with unresolved D. The better agreement between TRBJ2-7 and the DNA end casts doubt on the J call. The CDR3 contains 12 residues. Germline CDR1 is KGHSH and CDR2 is LQKENI. CDR3 region: CASSPGVYEQYF. The CDR3 bases are TGTGCCAGCTCACCCGGTGTCTACGAGCAGTACTTC.

The chain has TRBV6-6 and TRBJ2-2; no firm D call. Germline V gene lookup returns CDR1 MNHNY and CDR2 SVGAGI (reference sequence). Trimming removed 0 bases from V and 5 bases from J, with 4 bases in between. The CDR3 has 13 residues. The CDR3 sequence: CASSYSQTGELFF. CDR3 coding DNA: TGTGCCAGCAGTTACTCCCAGACCGGGGAGCTGTTTTTT.

The rearrangement uses TRBV28 and TRBJ2-1, with 9 nucleotides matching TRBD2. The germline V gene encodes CDR1 MDHEN and CDR2 SYDVKM. The CDR3 loop spans 15 amino acids. J was trimmed by 0 bases and V by 6 bases; bases with no gene match: 3. CDR3 sequence: CASRIAGVSYNEQFF. For the CDR3, the DNA is TGTGCCAGCAGGATAGCGGGGGTCTCCTACAATGAGCAGTTCTTC.

The chain has TRBV10-3 and TRBJ1-4, with a weak D call TRBD1 (5 bases). This CDR3 contains 12 residues. The V gene's germline CDR1 is ENHRY and CDR2 SYGVKD. CDR3: CASGWGGEKLFF. Written as DNA, the CDR3 is TGTGCTTCTGGGTGGGGCGGTGAAAAACTGTTTTTT.

A note on this clone: Distinct nucleotide sequences in the sample also encode this CDR3. The chain uses TRBV19 and TRBJ1-2; TRBD1 might be the D (6 bases). The ends were cut back, 3 bases at V and 8 bases at J, with 13 bases in the middle. Germline V gives CDR1 LNHDA, CDR2 SQIVND (reference sequence). This CDR3 is built from 13 residues. The CDR3 here is CASSIGTGSGYTF. Written as DNA, the CDR3 is TGTGCCAGTAGTATTGGTACAGGGAGCGGCTACACCTTC.

The V gene is TRBV5-1, the J gene TRBJ1-3; 7 bases fit TRBD1. The CDR3 totals 14 residues. The V segment lost 4 bases and the J segment 4 bases; nucleotides outside the gene matches: 5. Germline V gene sequence: CDR1 SGHRS, CDR2 YFSETQ. The CDR3 DNA is TGCGCCAGCAGCGCTGACAGGGTCGGAAACACCATATATTTT. Translated, it gives CASSADRVGNTIYF. The full variable domain, in which reference TRBV5-1 and TRBJ1-3 provide the parts outside the CDR3, is KAGVTQTPRYLIKTRGQQVTLSCSPISGHRSVSWYQQTPGQGLQFLFEYFSETQRNKGNFPGRFSGRQFSNSRSEMNVSTLELGDSALYLCASSADRVGNTIYFGEGSWLTVV.

The chain links TRBV18 to TRBJ2-1; 7 bases map to TRBD1. This CDR3 has 13 amino acids. Germline loops: CDR1 KGHSH, CDR2 LQKENI. Trimming removed 6 bases from V and 3 bases from J; junction bases left unmatched: 2. CDR3 sequence (DNA): TGTGCCAGCTCTCGGACAGGCTACAATGAGCAGTTCTTC. Translated, it gives CASSRTGYNEQFF.

The chain combines TRBV28 with TRBJ1-3; no clear D. The V and J ends lost 2 bases and 4 bases respectively, with 9 bases between them. The CDR3 contains 14 residues. The germline V gene has CDR1 MDHEN and CDR2 SYDVKM. Here the CDR3 reads CASSLGGQGNTIYF. Written as DNA, the CDR3 is TGTGCCAGCAGTTTAGGAGGGCAAGGAAACACCATATATTTT.

This clone was counted once. CDR3 in amino acids: CASSQVASSYNEQFF. The DNA for the CDR3 is TGCGCCAGCAGCCAAGTTGCGAGCTCCTACAATGAGCAGTTCTTC. V gene TRBV4-1 combines with J gene TRBJ2-1; unclear D gene. V lost 1 base, J lost 0 bases, and 7 bases lay in between. This CDR3 contains 15 residues. Germline-derived CDR1 and CDR2 are MGHRA and YSYEKL.

The V and J genes are TRBV28 and TRBJ1-5; 8 nucleotides match TRBD1. With V trimmed by 5 bases and J by 0 bases, 12 bases remained unmatched. The CDR3 is made up of 18 amino acids. The germline gives CDR1 MDHEN, CDR2 SYDVKM. CDR3 protein: CASSGGQGRGYSNQPQHF. CDR3 nucleotide sequence: TGTGCCAGCAGTGGAGGACAGGGTAGGGGTTATAGCAATCAGCCCCAGCATTTT.

This clone has just one count. V usage is TRBV2 and J usage is TRBJ2-2, with D possibly TRBD2 on 5 matching bases. Germline CDR1 reads SNHLY; CDR2 reads FYNNEI. V was cut by 11 bases and J by 4 bases, with 14 bases left in between. This CDR3 has 13 amino acids. The CDR3 here is CAGAAASTGELFF. The CDR3 DNA reads TGTGCCGGAGCGGCAGCCTCCACCGGGGAGCTGTTTTTT.

This sequence joins TRBV5-1 and TRBJ2-3; D is possibly TRBD2 (6 bases). The CDR3 has 19 amino acids. The germline V gene has CDR1 SGHRS and CDR2 YFSETQ. The germline V and J ends were trimmed by 0 bases and 3 bases, with 23 bases remaining between them. The CDR3 DNA reads as TGCGCCAGCAGCTTGGCCCTCTTGGGAGCGGGCGGGATTACAGATACGCAGTATTTT. Protein product: CASSLALLGAGGITDTQYF.

This clone showed up just a few times. The V and J genes are TRBV2 and TRBJ2-3; TRBD2 is a possible D gene (5 bases). CDR3 length: 16 amino acids. The germline V and J ends were trimmed by 5 bases and 8 bases, with 23 bases remaining between them. Per germline, CDR1 SNHLY and CDR2 FYNNEI. In nucleotides, the CDR3 is TGTGCCAGCAGTTTGGAGGACCCTAGGAACACGGCTACGCAGTATTTT. Its protein is CASSLEDPRNTATQYF.

V usage is TRBV29-1 and J usage is TRBJ2-2; a weak D match, TRBD1 (6 bases). The CDR3 runs 16 residues. V lost 7 bases and J 2 bases, leaving 20 bases between the germline ends. Germline V gives CDR1 SQVTM, CDR2 ANQGSEA. CDR3 nucleotides: TGCAGCGCCGGAGGACAAGGGGGTGGTAACACCGGGGAGCTGTTTTTT. Translated, it gives CSAGGQGGGNTGELFF.

The chain employs TRBV29-1 and TRBJ2-1; 14 positions agree with TRBD2. This CDR3 is 18 amino acids long. Trimming took 7 bases from V and 3 from J; bases not matched to a gene: 14. From germline, CDR1 is SQVTM and CDR2 ANQGSEA. DNA for the CDR3: TGCAGCGACCTGGGACTAGCGGGAGACTCCCGGGGCTACAATGAGCAGTTCTTC. This encodes CSDLGLAGDSRGYNEQFF.